The 13 T cell receptor beta chains below all came from one sample that was sequenced in a study of T-cell memory formation after mild COVID-19. TCRdb re-derived calls from the 5' RACE reads in MiXCR, one entry per CDR3 protein. The data show about 320,000 distinct CDR3 sequences, more than 13% seen once. The specimen sequenced was PBMCs or a T cell subset sorted from them (not recorded which). The receptors shown here come from a young man who had mild COVID-19 (a few samples of this study predate the infection). Cell type and time point are not known.

This clonotype was counted many times. The CDR3, as DNA: TGTGCCAGCAGTTTATTGGCAGGAACCGGGGAGCTGTTTTTT. As protein: CASSLLAGTGELFF. The chain joins TRBV28 to TRBJ2-2; no firm D call. V shed 1 base and J shed 5 bases, with 8 bases lying between them. Germline V gene data show CDR1 as MDHEN and CDR2 as SYDVKM. The CDR3 extends over 14 amino acids.

J is TRBJ2-7 and V is TRBV6-6; D may be TRBD2 (6 bases). V gave up 0 bases and J gave up 5 bases, with 11 bases separating them. Germline V gene data show CDR1 as MNHNY and CDR2 as SVGAGI (reference sequence). The CDR3 is 14 residues long. CDR3 region: CASSYSSGADEQYF. The CDR3 DNA sequence: TGTGCCAGCAGTTACTCTTCGGGAGCCGACGAGCAGTACTTC.

This clonotype occurred a few times. The chain combines TRBV6-5 with TRBJ1-1; 7 bases match TRBD1. CDR1 and CDR2 (germline): MNHEY, SVGAGI. With V trimmed by 3 bases and J by 5 bases, 6 bases remained unmatched. This CDR3 has 14 amino acids. CDR3 sequence reads: CASSYVAGGTEAFF. CDR3 bases: TGTGCCAGCAGTTATGTGGCAGGGGGAACTGAAGCTTTCTTT.

This clonotype showed up just a few times. The V call is TRBV20-1, the J call TRBJ2-2; D remains unclear. Trimming took 1 base from V and 0 from J, leaving 3 bases between them. Germline lookup yields CDR1 DFQATT and CDR2 SNEGSKA (reference sequence). The length of the CDR3 is 13 residues. CDR3 amino acids: CSARVANTGELFF. The CDR3, as DNA: TGCAGTGCTAGAGTTGCGAACACCGGGGAGCTGTTTTTT.

Many counts were recorded for this clonotype. The chain has TRBV7-2 and TRBJ1-1; D is unclear. V lost 1 base, J lost 0 bases, and 9 bases lay in between. This CDR3 comprises 15 residues. Per germline, CDR1 SGHTA and CDR2 FQGNSA. Here the CDR3 DNA reads TGTGCCAGCAGCTTAGTGGGGAACATGAACACTGAAGCTTTCTTT. Translating it yields CASSLVGNMNTEAFF.

This clonotype was detected a few times. The V gene is TRBV11-2, the J gene TRBJ2-1; TRBD1 agrees at 8 bases. This CDR3 is 15 amino acids long. Germline trimming cut 6 bases from V and 7 bases from J; bases unmatched to any gene: 11. Germline V lookup: CDR1 SGHAT, CDR2 FQNNGV. The CDR3 nucleotides are TGTGCCAGCAGAAGCCTGGACAGGGTAGGGAATGAGCAGTTCTTC. It codes for CASRSLDRVGNEQFF.

The chain carries TRBV7-6 and TRBJ2-3; TRBD1 or TRBD2 may be the D gene (5 bases each). Germline V gene data show CDR1 as SGHVS and CDR2 as FNYEAQ. The V and J ends lost 7 bases and 2 bases respectively, with 13 bases between them. The CDR3 runs to 14 residues. CDR3 sequence (DNA): TGTGCCAGCAACAAGTGGGACCACACAGATACGCAGTATTTT. Its translation: CASNKWDHTDTQYF.

This clonotype came up a few times. This rearrangement joins TRBV18 to TRBJ2-5; tentative D call: TRBD1 (6 bases). V was pared by 5 bases and J by 5 bases, with 18 bases between. Looked up from germline, CDR1 is KGHSH and CDR2 is LQKENI. The CDR3 extends over 15 amino acids. CDR3 loop: CASSTGTHSRETQYF. The CDR3 DNA sequence: TGTGCCAGCTCAACCGGGACACACAGCCGTGAGACCCAGTACTTC. Full variable domain (rest looked up from reference TRBV18 and TRBJ2-5): NAGVMQNPRHLVRRRGQEARLRCSPMKGHSHVYWYRQLPEEGLKFMVYLQKENIIDESGMPKERFSAEFPKEGPSILRIQQVVRGDSAAYFCASSTGTHSRETQYFGPGTRLLVL.

The chain uses TRBV7-2 and TRBJ1-1, with a possible D match to TRBD1 (6 bases). The germline V gene encodes CDR1 SGHTA and CDR2 FQGNSA. V was cut by 1 base and J by 0 bases, with 12 bases left in between. This CDR3 spans 16 amino acids. The CDR3 spells CASSLGGGRLNTEAFF. The CDR3 DNA reads as TGTGCCAGCAGCTTAGGAGGGGGGCGGCTGAACACTGAAGCTTTCTTT. The full variable domain, completed using reference TRBV7-2 and TRBJ1-1, is GAGVSQSPSNKVTEKGKDVELRCDPISGHTALYWYRQSLGQGLEFLIYFQGNSAPDKSGLPSDRFSAERTGGSVSTLTIQRTQQEDSAVYLCASSLGGGRLNTEAFFGQGTRLTVV.

V is TRBV4-1 and J is TRBJ1-4, with TRBD1 identical over 8 bases. V was clipped by 0 bases and J by 12 bases; unmatched bases: 9. This CDR3 is 15 amino acids long. Per germline, CDR1 MGHRA and CDR2 YSYEKL. The CDR3 loop reads CASSQDLQGARELFF. The DNA of the CDR3 is TGCGCCAGCAGCCAAGATCTCCAGGGGGCGAGGGAACTGTTTTTT.

This clonotype was detected a few times. The rearrangement links TRBV7-2 to TRBJ2-1; TRBD1 aligns across 9 bases. J gave up 7 bases and V 5 bases, and 6 bases lay outside the gene matches. Germline CDR1 reads SGHTA; CDR2 reads FQGNSA. CDR3 size: 14 residues. CDR3 bases: TGTGCCAGCAGCGTTAACAGGGGGCGAAATGAGCAGTTCTTC. Translated, it gives CASSVNRGRNEQFF.

The chain is built from TRBV10-2 and TRBJ1-4; TRBD1 aligns across 8 bases. Germline values: CDR1 WSHSY, CDR2 SAAADI. This CDR3 is 13 amino acids long. The trim removed 7 bases at V and 5 bases at J, leaving 3 bases unmatched. Here the CDR3 reads CASTRQGNEKLFF. CDR3 DNA: TGCGCCAGCACTAGACAGGGGAATGAAAAACTGTTTTTT.

This clonotype was found many times. The chain employs TRBV12-3 or TRBV12-4 and TRBJ1-6, with TRBD1 as a possible D gene (6 bases). V was trimmed by 6 bases and J by 10 bases, leaving 16 bases between them. The CDR3 covers 14 residues. CDR3 in DNA: TGTGCCAGCAGCCCCGACAGGAGTAACTCACCCCTCCACTTT. It yields the protein CASSPDRSNSPLHF.